This T cell receptor (beta chain) was recorded in a study of blood T cell repertoires in COVID-19. Looking at the study overall: Samples representing acute and convalescent COVID-19 were sourced from the United States, Italy and Spain. The analysed material was cDNA or gDNA that came from T cells, B-cell-depleted T cells, or PBMCs.

Per the authors' pipeline: Scientists estimated how many nucleated cells there were by amplifying reference gene primers. Produced via immunoSEQ multiplex PCR; TCRdb's table is partial and in-frame only. V and J calls and clone size follow that table, whereas D and trimming were derived from the DNA. The data hold about 140,000 clones, with around 83% observed a single time. The CDR3 consists of 16 residues. The V segment lost 1 base and the J segment 9 bases; nucleotides outside the gene matches: 10. Germline V gene lookup returns CDR1 PRHDT and CDR2 FYEKMQ (reference sequence). The origin of this receptor is a woman aged 55-70 years with acute or convalescent COVID-19. Sequencing was performed on peripheral blood. V gene TRBV13 combines with J gene TRBJ2-1, with 9 positions matching TRBD2. The CDR3 DNA reads as TGTGCCAGCAGCTTAGAAGGAGCGGGGGGCGTTGGTGAGCAGTTCTTC. Amino acid sequence: CASSLEGAGGVGEQFF.